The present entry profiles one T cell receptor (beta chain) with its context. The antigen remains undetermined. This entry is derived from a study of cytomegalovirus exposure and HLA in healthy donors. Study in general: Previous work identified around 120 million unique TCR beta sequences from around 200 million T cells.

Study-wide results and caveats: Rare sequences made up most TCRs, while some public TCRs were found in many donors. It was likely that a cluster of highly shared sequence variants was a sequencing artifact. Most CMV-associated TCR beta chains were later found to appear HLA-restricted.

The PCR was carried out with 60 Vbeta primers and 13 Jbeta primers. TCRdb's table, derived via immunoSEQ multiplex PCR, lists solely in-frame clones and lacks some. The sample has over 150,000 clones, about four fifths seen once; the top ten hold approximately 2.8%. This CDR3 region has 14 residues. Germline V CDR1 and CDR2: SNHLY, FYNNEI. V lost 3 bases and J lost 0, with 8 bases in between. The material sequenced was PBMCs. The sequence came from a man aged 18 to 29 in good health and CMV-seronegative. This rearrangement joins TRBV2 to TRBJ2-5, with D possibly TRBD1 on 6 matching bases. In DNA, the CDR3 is TGTGCCAGCAGTGATCGGACAGACCAAGAGACCCAGTACTTC. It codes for CASSDRTDQETQYF.